The 23 T cell receptor beta chains reported below all come from one sample, sequenced in a study of long-term antiretroviral therapy in people with HIV. An immunoSEQ assay, version v3.0, was performed at survey level. Measured with immunoSEQ multiplex PCR; TCRdb has only the in-frame clones, and not every one. Here the sample spans about 24,000 clones, over 80% being singletons. Sequences were derived from unsorted PBMCs, sampled 4.3 years after starting antiretroviral therapy. The receptor source for this set is a man aged 25-45 years with HIV.

The chain has TRBV27 and TRBJ2-3; D unclear. Trimming left V 0 bases short and J 0 bases short, with 10 bases between. The germline V gene has CDR1 MNHEY and CDR2 SMNVEV (reference sequence). This CDR3 has 16 amino acids. The CDR3 spells CASSLSSPLSTDTQYF. The CDR3 DNA reads TGTGCCAGCAGTTTATCGTCTCCACTGAGCACAGATACGCAGTATTTT.

The chain carries TRBV10-1 and TRBJ2-1; no reliable D call. V lost 0 bases and J 6 bases, leaving 9 bases between the germline ends. The germline V gene has CDR1 WNHNN and CDR2 SYGVQD (reference sequence). There are 14 residues in the CDR3. CDR3 region: CASSESNHFNEQFF. The CDR3 nucleotides are TGCGCCAGCAGTGAGTCGAATCACTTCAATGAGCAGTTCTTC.

The rearrangement uses TRBV7-2 and TRBJ2-1, with D unresolved. Between the trimmed V and J ends, which lost 1 base and 4 bases, there was a span of 2 bases. This CDR3 is built from 12 residues. CDR1 and CDR2 (germline): SGHTA, FQGNSA. DNA of the CDR3: TGTGCCAGCAGCTTAGGATACAATGAGCAGTTCTTC. Its protein product is CASSLGYNEQFF.

The chain joins TRBV28 to TRBJ2-7; no firm D call. V lost 6 bases and J lost 2, with 20 bases in between. Germline assignment: CDR1 MDHEN and CDR2 SYDVKM. The CDR3 totals 16 residues. CDR3 protein: CASRPLAENLPYEQYF. Here the CDR3 DNA reads TGTGCCAGCAGACCTCTCGCGGAAAACTTACCCTACGAGCAGTACTTC.

V gene TRBV5-1 combines with J gene TRBJ2-5, with 7 bases that match TRBD2. Germline loops: CDR1 SGHRS, CDR2 YFSETQ. This CDR3 comprises 16 residues. V gave up 0 bases and J gave up 1 base; unmatched junction bases: 6. CDR3 sequence reads: CASSLEPGRGQETQYF. The CDR3 bases are TGCGCCAGCAGCTTGGAACCAGGGAGGGGCCAAGAGACCCAGTACTTC.

The gene calls are TRBV19 and TRBJ1-5; perhaps TRBD1 as D (6 bases). Looked up from germline, CDR1 is LNHDA and CDR2 is SQIVND (reference sequence). Trimming stripped 6 bases from V and 9 bases from J, with 24 bases between. This CDR3 has 16 amino acids. CDR3 sequence: CASSPHRDKGPGPQHF. In DNA form, the CDR3 reads TGTGCCAGTAGCCCCCACAGGGACAAGGGGCCGGGGCCCCAGCATTTT.

V is TRBV4-1 and J is TRBJ2-3; tentatively, D is TRBD2 (6 bases). Trimming removed 3 bases at V and 6 bases at J, with 25 bases between. CDR1 and CDR2 from the germline V gene are MGHRA and YSYEKL. The CDR3 has 18 residues. Here the CDR3 reads CASSHDSASGLTFDTQYF. The CDR3 DNA is TGCGCCAGCAGCCACGACAGTGCGAGCGGACTAACTTTTGATACGCAGTATTTT.

The V and J genes are TRBV10-3 and TRBJ2-7, with TRBD1 matching over 8 bases. Per germline, CDR1 ENHRY and CDR2 SYGVKD. After removal of 6 bases from V and 3 bases from J, the junction contained 7 bases not matched to a gene. The CDR3 spans 14 residues. CDR3 protein: CAIRGDRGDYEQYF. The CDR3, as DNA: TGTGCCATCAGGGGTGACAGGGGTGACTACGAGCAGTACTTC.

This clone was observed once. The genes are TRBV28 and TRBJ2-7, with a tentative D call TRBD2 (6 bases). The ends were cut back, 0 bases at V and 5 bases at J, with 17 bases in the middle. The CDR3 is 16 residues long. CDR1 and CDR2 from the germline V gene are MDHEN and SYDVKM. CDR3 loop: CASSLWRGREGNEQYF. The DNA for the CDR3 is TGTGCCAGCAGTTTATGGCGGGGCAGGGAAGGGAACGAGCAGTACTTC.

The CDR3 here is CASSTGQGGGETQYF. CDR3 sequence (DNA): TGCGCCAGCAGCACCGGACAGGGAGGAGGGGAGACCCAGTACTTC. This chain links TRBV5-1 with TRBJ2-5, with TRBD1 matching over 8 bases. The CDR3 is made up of 15 amino acids. Germline CDR1 and CDR2: SGHRS and YFSETQ. Losses at the gene ends were 4 bases for V and 5 bases for J; bases not matched to a gene: 10.

The rearrangement uses TRBV18 and TRBJ1-2; 7 bases map to TRBD1. The CDR3 has 14 amino acids. Germline CDR1 reads KGHSH; CDR2 reads LQKENI. V shed 0 bases, J shed 2 bases, and the junction held 0 bases outside the gene matches. In nucleotides, the CDR3 is TGTGCCAGCTCACCACCGGGACAGAACTATGGCTACACCTTC. Its protein is CASSPPGQNYGYTF.

The chain has TRBV27 and TRBJ2-5, with a tentative D call TRBD2 (7 bases). The CDR3 has 14 residues. The V gene's germline CDR1 is MNHEY and CDR2 SMNVEV (reference sequence). V shed 6 bases and J shed 5 bases, with 16 bases lying between them. As DNA, the CDR3 is TGTGCCAGCAGGGGGAGGGGGATCTTGGAGACCCAGTACTTC. Amino acids: CASRGRGILETQYF.

The chain has TRBV5-1 and TRBJ1-4; the match to TRBD1 covers 7 bases. Unmatched junction bases numbered 13, after V lost 1 base and J lost 1 base. In germline, CDR1 is SGHRS, CDR2 YFSETQ. The CDR3 contains 19 residues. The CDR3 loop is CASSLQGGAYVGTNEKLFF. The CDR3 region has the DNA TGCGCCAGCAGCTTGCAAGGGGGCGCCTACGTCGGAACTAATGAAAAACTGTTTTTT.

This rearrangement joins TRBV30 to TRBJ2-7; 9 bases are shared with TRBD1. The germline V gene encodes CDR1 GTSNPN and CDR2 SVGIG (reference sequence). Unmatched junction bases numbered 13, after V lost 1 base and J lost 6 bases. The CDR3 loop spans 16 amino acids. The CDR3 protein is CAWSEGVGTGKSEQYF. Here the CDR3 DNA reads TGTGCCTGGAGTGAGGGGGTTGGGACAGGGAAGAGCGAGCAGTACTTC.

This chain links TRBV4-1 with TRBJ1-2, with 10 bases that match TRBD1. The V gene's germline CDR1 is MGHRA and CDR2 YSYEKL. The CDR3 has 16 residues. J gave up 4 bases and V 4 bases, and 9 bases lay outside the gene matches. CDR3 sequence: CASSPPRDRGAYGYTF. DNA for the CDR3: TGCGCCAGCAGCCCCCCCCGGGACAGGGGAGCCTATGGCTACACCTTC.

This chain connects TRBV6-4 to TRBJ2-6; possibly TRBD1 for D (6 bases). Per the germline V gene, CDR1 is MRHNA and CDR2 is SNTAGT. The CDR3 sequence is 16 residues long. Between the trimmed V and J ends, which lost 0 bases and 0 bases, there was a span of 6 bases. DNA for the CDR3: TGTGCCAGCAGTGACTCGGACAGCTCTGGGGCCAACGTCCTGACTTTC. Residues: CASSDSDSSGANVLTF.

The V gene is TRBV11-2, the J gene TRBJ1-5, with D perhaps matching TRBD1 (6 bases). Between the trimmed V and J ends, which lost 5 bases and 6 bases, there was a span of 11 bases. The length of the CDR3 is 13 residues. The germline gives CDR1 SGHAT, CDR2 FQNNGV. The CDR3 here is CASSPTGSQPQHF. CDR3 in DNA: TGTGCCAGCAGCCCCACAGGGTCTCAGCCCCAGCATTTT.

This clone was seen just once. The chain joins TRBV28 to TRBJ2-1; 13 bases are shared with TRBD2. The germline V gene has CDR1 MDHEN and CDR2 SYDVKM. The ends lost 4 bases at V and 9 bases at J; junction bases unmatched: 12. The CDR3 totals 17 residues. As DNA, the CDR3 is TGTGCCAGCAGTTCCTCACTAGCGGGAGGGCCAGGAGGTGAGCAGTTCTTC. This gives the protein CASSSSLAGGPGGEQFF.

This clone showed up just a few times. This CDR3 reads CASSLKGPNTEAFF. In DNA, the CDR3 is TGTGCCAGCAGCTTAAAGGGGCCGAACACTGAAGCTTTCTTT. The chain uses TRBV7-9 and TRBJ1-1, with D perhaps TRBD1 (5 bases). The germline gives CDR1 SEHNR, CDR2 FQNEAQ (reference sequence). Trimming removed 2 bases at V and 1 base at J, with 8 bases between. This CDR3 contains 14 residues.

The chain recombines TRBV4-2 with TRBJ2-5, with D unclear. Germline assignment: CDR1 LGHNA and CDR2 YNFKEQ. The CDR3 length is 15 residues. Trimming took 0 bases from V and 0 from J, leaving 8 bases between them. CDR3 sequence reads: CASSQEGPNQETQYF. The CDR3 region has the DNA TGTGCCAGCAGCCAAGAAGGGCCAAACCAAGAGACCCAGTACTTC.

The chain combines TRBV4-1 with TRBJ2-3; weak D call: TRBD2 (5 bases). Trimming cost V 0 bases and J 2 bases, with 12 bases left between them. CDR3 length: 16 residues. Germline V gene data show CDR1 as MGHRA and CDR2 as YSYEKL. DNA of the CDR3: TGCGCCAGCAGCCAAGACGACCTAGCTCCCACAGATACGCAGTATTTT. It is translated as CASSQDDLAPTDTQYF.

This clone was detected only once. The limits of the CDR3 on the DNA are not certain, so only TCRdb's listed CDR3 is given. This chain links TRBV21-1 with TRBJ2-2; the tabulated D call, TRBD1, remains unverified against the DNA. TRBV21-1 is termed a pseudogene. The CDR3 is 18 amino acids in total, end residues counted. The CDR3 sequence: CASSKWGQGAKNTGELFF.

In this sample, this clone turned up once. This sample also contains other DNA sequences that code for the same CDR3. The chain uses TRBV18 and TRBJ2-5; 9 nucleotides agree with TRBD2. This CDR3 comprises 15 residues. Germline V gives CDR1 KGHSH, CDR2 LQKENI. V gave up 3 bases and J gave up 3 bases; unmatched junction bases: 5. In DNA form, the CDR3 reads TGTGCCAGCTCACCCTTATTAGCGGGAGAAGAGACCCAGTACTTC. Its translation: CASSPLLAGEETQYF.